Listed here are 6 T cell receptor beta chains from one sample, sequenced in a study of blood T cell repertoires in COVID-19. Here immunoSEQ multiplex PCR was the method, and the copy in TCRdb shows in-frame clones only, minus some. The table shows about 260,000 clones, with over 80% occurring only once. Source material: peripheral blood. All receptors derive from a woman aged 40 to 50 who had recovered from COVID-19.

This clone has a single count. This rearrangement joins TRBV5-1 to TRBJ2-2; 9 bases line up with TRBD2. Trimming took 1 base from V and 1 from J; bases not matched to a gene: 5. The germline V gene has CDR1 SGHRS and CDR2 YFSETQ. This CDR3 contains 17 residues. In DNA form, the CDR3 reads TGCGCCAGCAGCTTGCTGGCGGGGGGGCTGAACACCGGGGAGCTGTTTTTT. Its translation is CASSLLAGGLNTGELFF.

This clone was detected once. The CDR3 region has the DNA TGTGCCAGCAGCTTAGCGATGAGCGCTGAGGGCTACACCTTC. As protein: CASSLAMSAEGYTF. The rearrangement uses TRBV7-2 and TRBJ1-2; D is unresolved. Looked up from germline, CDR1 is SGHTA and CDR2 is FQGNSA. CDR3 length equals 14 residues. V was shortened by 0 bases and J by 8 bases, with 13 bases between the two germline ends. Using reference TRBV7-2 and TRBJ1-2 for the parts outside the CDR3, the full variable domain is GAGVSQSPSNKVTEKGKDVELRCDPISGHTALYWYRQSLGQGLEFLIYFQGNSAPDKSGLPSDRFSAERTGGSVSTLTIQRTQQEDSAVYLCASSLAMSAEGYTFGSGTRLTVV.

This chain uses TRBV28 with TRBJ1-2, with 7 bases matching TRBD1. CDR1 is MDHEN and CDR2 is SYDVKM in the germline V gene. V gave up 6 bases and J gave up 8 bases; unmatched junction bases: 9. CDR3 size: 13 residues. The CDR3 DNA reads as TGTGCCAGCAGACTTACAGGGGTCAGGGGCTACACCTTC. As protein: CASRLTGVRGYTF.

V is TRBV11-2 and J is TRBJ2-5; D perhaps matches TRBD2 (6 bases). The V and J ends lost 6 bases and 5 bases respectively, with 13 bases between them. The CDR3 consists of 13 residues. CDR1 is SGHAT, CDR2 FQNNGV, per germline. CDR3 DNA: TGTGCCAGCAGGCCACAGGCGGGGGAGACCCAGTACTTC. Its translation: CASRPQAGETQYF.

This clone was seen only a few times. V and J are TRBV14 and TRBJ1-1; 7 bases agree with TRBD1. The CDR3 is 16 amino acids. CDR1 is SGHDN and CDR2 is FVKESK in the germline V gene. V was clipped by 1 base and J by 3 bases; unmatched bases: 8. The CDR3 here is CASSQGIRQGHTEAFF. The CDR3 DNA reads TGTGCCAGCAGCCAAGGGATTAGACAGGGTCACACTGAAGCTTTCTTT.

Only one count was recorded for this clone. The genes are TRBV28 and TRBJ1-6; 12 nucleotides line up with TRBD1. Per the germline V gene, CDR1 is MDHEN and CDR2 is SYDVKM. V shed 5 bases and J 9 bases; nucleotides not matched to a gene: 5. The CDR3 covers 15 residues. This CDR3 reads CASSTGTGGASPLHF. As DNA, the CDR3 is TGTGCCAGCAGTACCGGGACAGGGGGCGCTTCACCCCTCCACTTT.